The rows below give T cell receptor beta chains drawn from one sample of a study of cytomegalovirus exposure and HLA in healthy donors. The method was immunoSEQ multiplex PCR; TCRdb's version includes in-frame clones alone and lacks a portion of them. The table has 100,000 or so clones, roughly 76% seen once; the top ten hold 2% to 2.5%. Sequencing was done on a sample of PBMCs. The origin of the receptors is a man aged 50 to 59 in good health and CMV-seronegative. Both conserved end residues are part of each CDR3. Each record gives: D gene, clone size, V gene, J gene, CDR3 protein, CDR3 DNA. A D gene is named only where the DNA matches it firmly. Clone size, where shown, is once, few, many, or a class for clones that have expanded.

D gene: .; clone size: once; V gene: TRBV19; J gene: TRBJ2-1; CDR3 protein: CASILRAGASYNEQFF; CDR3 DNA: TGTGCCAGTATACTCCGGGCAGGGGCTAGCTACAATGAGCAGTTCTTC
D gene: TRBD1; clone size: .; V gene: TRBV27; J gene: TRBJ2-2; CDR3 protein: CASSLSTGAKNTGELFF; CDR3 DNA: TGTGCCAGCAGTTTATCTACAGGGGCGAAGAACACCGGGGAGCTGTTTTTT
D gene: .; clone size: .; V gene: TRBV18; J gene: TRBJ2-2; CDR3 protein: CASSPRGATGELFF; CDR3 DNA: TGTGCCAGCTCACCACGGGGCGCCACCGGGGAGCTGTTTTTT
D gene: TRBD2; clone size: .; V gene: TRBV4-1; J gene: TRBJ2-1; CDR3 protein: CASSQLRGAGGGNEQFF; CDR3 DNA: TGCGCCAGCAGCCAACTCAGAGGGGCGGGAGGGGGGAATGAGCAGTTCTTC
D gene: .; clone size: once; V gene: TRBV7-8; J gene: TRBJ1-6; CDR3 protein: CASSNTENNSPLHF; CDR3 DNA: TGTGCCAGCAGCAACACAGAGAATAATTCACCCCTCCACTTT
D gene: .; clone size: few; V gene: TRBV18; J gene: TRBJ1-5; CDR3 protein: CASSPNRVTGNQPQHF; CDR3 DNA: TGTGCCAGCTCACCTAACAGGGTTACCGGCAATCAGCCCCAGCATTTT
D gene: TRBD2; clone size: .; V gene: TRBV18; J gene: TRBJ2-1; CDR3 protein: CASSLGTSGFYNEQFF; CDR3 DNA: TGTGCCAGCTCACTTGGGACTAGCGGGTTCTACAATGAGCAGTTCTTC
D gene: .; clone size: .; V gene: TRBV7-9; J gene: TRBJ1-1; CDR3 protein: CASSWTQGAEAFF; CDR3 DNA: TGTGCCAGCAGCTGGACACAGGGAGCTGAAGCTTTCTTT
D gene: TRBD2; clone size: few; V gene: TRBV5-1; J gene: TRBJ2-3; CDR3 protein: CASSIAGLTDTQYF; CDR3 DNA: TGCGCCAGCAGTATAGCGGGACTTACAGATACGCAGTATTTT
D gene: TRBD1; clone size: .; V gene: TRBV2; J gene: TRBJ1-5; CDR3 protein: CASSRTGGIQPQHF; CDR3 DNA: TGTGCCAGCAGCCGGACAGGGGGCATTCAGCCCCAGCATTTT
D gene: TRBD2; clone size: few; V gene: TRBV10-3; J gene: TRBJ2-1; CDR3 protein: CAISEESSGGSYNEQFF; CDR3 DNA: TGTGCCATCAGTGAGGAGTCTAGCGGGGGGTCTTACAATGAGCAGTTCTTC
D gene: TRBD1; clone size: .; V gene: TRBV27; J gene: TRBJ2-3; CDR3 protein: CASSWRTGLSDTQYF; CDR3 DNA: TGTGCCAGCAGTTGGCGGACAGGATTATCGGATACGCAGTATTTT
D gene: .; clone size: .; V gene: TRBV19; J gene: TRBJ1-5; CDR3 protein: CASRTGGEPSGPQHF; CDR3 DNA: TGTGCCAGTAGAACGGGGGGCGAGCCCTCAGGGCCCCAGCATTTT
D gene: .; clone size: few; V gene: TRBV27; J gene: TRBJ2-7; CDR3 protein: CASSFTGDEQYF; CDR3 DNA: TGTGCCAGCAGTTTTACAGGCGACGAGCAGTACTTC
D gene: .; clone size: few; V gene: TRBV4-3; J gene: TRBJ1-6; CDR3 protein: CASSQGGGSSPLHF; CDR3 DNA: TGCGCCAGCAGCCAAGGGGGGGGTTCTTCACCCCTCCACTTT
D gene: .; clone size: few; V gene: TRBV7-9; J gene: TRBJ1-2; CDR3 protein: CASSLVRQYGYTF; CDR3 DNA: TGTGCCAGCAGCTTAGTAAGACAGTATGGCTACACCTTC
D gene: .; clone size: .; V gene: TRBV6-5; J gene: TRBJ1-6; CDR3 protein: CASSYSGSPLHF; CDR3 DNA: TGTGCCAGCAGTTATTCGGGTTCACCCCTCCACTTT
D gene: .; clone size: .; V gene: TRBV25-1; J gene: TRBJ1-1; CDR3 protein: CASSELYSTTEAFF; CDR3 DNA: TGTGCCAGCAGTGAATTGTATAGCACCACTGAAGCTTTCTTT
D gene: TRBD2; clone size: .; V gene: TRBV7-9; J gene: TRBJ2-2; CDR3 protein: CASSFLGGRSTGELFF; CDR3 DNA: TGTGCCAGCAGCTTTTTAGGCGGGAGAAGCACCGGGGAGCTGTTTTTT
D gene: TRBD1; clone size: .; V gene: TRBV16; J gene: TRBJ1-5; CDR3 protein: CASSQADRGGQPQHF; CDR3 DNA: TGTGCCAGCAGCCAGGCAGACAGGGGTGGGCAGCCCCAGCATTTT
D gene: .; clone size: .; V gene: TRBV6-1; J gene: TRBJ1-4; CDR3 protein: CASSDRQAANEKLFF; CDR3 DNA: TGTGCCAGCAGTGACCGACAGGCTGCTAATGAAAAACTGTTTTTT
D gene: TRBD2; clone size: .; V gene: TRBV6-1; J gene: TRBJ2-1; CDR3 protein: CASTGGGTSGGLFF; CDR3 DNA: TGTGCCAGCACCGGGGGCGGGACTAGCGGGGGTCTGTTCTTC
D gene: .; clone size: .; V gene: TRBV7-9; J gene: TRBJ2-6; CDR3 protein: CASSLFDYSSGANVLTF; CDR3 DNA: TGTGCCAGCAGCTTATTTGATTACTCCTCTGGGGCCAACGTCCTGACTTTC
D gene: .; clone size: .; V gene: TRBV7-6; J gene: TRBJ1-1; CDR3 protein: CASSLEQAITEAFF; CDR3 DNA: TGTGCCAGCAGCTTAGAACAGGCCATAACTGAAGCCTTCTTT
D gene: .; clone size: .; V gene: TRBV10-2; J gene: TRBJ1-2; CDR3 protein: CASSEARNNISGGAHRGGYTF; CDR3 DNA: TGCGCCAGCAGTGAAGCGCGGAATAACATTTCTGGAGGGGCACACCGCGGGGGCTACACCTTC